One sample yielded the 8 T cell receptor beta chains listed below, sequenced in a study of T cell changes during pregnancy in multiple sclerosis. Using immunoSEQ multiplex PCR, the repertoire was profiled, and TCRdb retains in-frame clones only, with some absent. The data contain fewer than 35,000 clones, around 93% of them singletons. The material was CD4+ T cells from peripheral blood mononuclear cells, obtained in the third trimester of pregnancy. These receptor sequences come from a female donor in good health, enrolled as a control in a pregnancy study.

In its sample, this clone was seen a few times. The chain combines TRBV6-1 with TRBJ1-2; D is ambiguous. In germline, CDR1 is MNHNS, CDR2 SASEGT. The CDR3 covers 14 residues. V was cut by 3 bases and J by 7 bases, with 15 bases left in between. CDR3 sequence: CASSDEWRRGGYTF. DNA of the CDR3: TGTGCCAGCAGTGATGAGTGGAGAAGAGGTGGCTACACCTTC.

The genes are TRBV7-2 and TRBJ1-2; D call uncertain. Trimming took off 1 base at V and 8 bases at J, with 14 bases between the two ends. This CDR3 is 14 amino acids long. Germline CDR1 is SGHTA and CDR2 is FQGNSA. CDR3 amino acids: CASSLVSGREGYTF. DNA for the CDR3: TGTGCCAGCAGCTTAGTGTCGGGTCGTGAGGGCTACACCTTC.

V is TRBV5-4 and J is TRBJ1-2, with 7 bases fitting TRBD1. Trimming at V came to 4 bases and at J to 3 bases, leaving 6 bases not matched to a gene. CDR1 is SGHNT and CDR2 is YYREEE in the germline V gene (reference sequence). The CDR3 has 14 amino acids. The CDR3 spells CASSGRQGDYGYTF. CDR3 in DNA: TGTGCCAGCAGCGGACGACAGGGAGACTATGGCTACACCTTC.

V and J are TRBV9 and TRBJ2-1; a possible D gene is TRBD2 (6 bases). The germline V gene encodes CDR1 SGDLS and CDR2 YYNGEE. This CDR3 comprises 14 residues. With 3 bases removed from V and 4 bases from J, the gap between germline ends came to 11 bases. The DNA of the CDR3 is TGTGCCAGCAGCGGAGGTCGGGAGTACAATGAGCAGTTCTTC. This translates into CASSGGREYNEQFF.

This chain links TRBV2 with TRBJ1-2, with D possibly being TRBD1 (6 bases). Trimming removed 0 bases at V and 5 bases at J, with 13 bases between. Germline V gene data show CDR1 as SNHLY and CDR2 as FYNNEI. The CDR3 has 15 amino acids. As DNA, the CDR3 is TGTGCCAGCAGTGAAGCGCAAGGGGGAAGGTATGGCTACACCTTC. This encodes CASSEAQGGRYGYTF.

The V call is TRBV9, the J call TRBJ2-5; D uncertain. CDR1 SGDLS and CDR2 YYNGEE come from the germline V gene. V was shortened by 0 bases and J by 2 bases, with 11 bases between the two germline ends. The CDR3 spans 15 residues. The CDR3 protein is CASSVGPVPQETQYF. DNA of the CDR3: TGTGCCAGCAGCGTAGGTCCTGTCCCTCAAGAGACCCAGTACTTC.

Written as DNA, the CDR3 is TGTGCCAGCAGTCTCCCTAGGGATACGCAGTATTTT. Translation: CASSLPRDTQYF. This chain joins TRBV5-4 and TRBJ2-3; D ambiguous. The CDR3 has 12 amino acids. Trimming removed 5 bases at V and 6 bases at J, with 10 bases between. Germline values: CDR1 SGHNT, CDR2 YYREEE (reference sequence). The full variable domain, its missing parts supplied by reference TRBV5-4 and TRBJ2-3, is ETGVTQSPTHLIKTRGQQVTLRCSSQSGHNTVSWYQQALGQGPQFIFQYYREEENGRGNFPPRFSGLQFPNYSSELNVNALELDDSALYLCASSLPRDTQYFGPGTRLTVL.

The chain uses TRBV28 and TRBJ2-2, with 9 nucleotides matching TRBD1. V dropped 4 bases and J dropped 6; count of bases not matched to a gene: 18. The V gene's germline CDR1 is MDHEN and CDR2 SYDVKM. This CDR3 has 19 residues. As DNA, the CDR3 is TGTGCCAGCAGTTGGACGGTGTGGGGACAGGGAGGGTCGCCCGGGGAGCTGTTTTTT. Translated, it gives CASSWTVWGQGGSPGELFF.